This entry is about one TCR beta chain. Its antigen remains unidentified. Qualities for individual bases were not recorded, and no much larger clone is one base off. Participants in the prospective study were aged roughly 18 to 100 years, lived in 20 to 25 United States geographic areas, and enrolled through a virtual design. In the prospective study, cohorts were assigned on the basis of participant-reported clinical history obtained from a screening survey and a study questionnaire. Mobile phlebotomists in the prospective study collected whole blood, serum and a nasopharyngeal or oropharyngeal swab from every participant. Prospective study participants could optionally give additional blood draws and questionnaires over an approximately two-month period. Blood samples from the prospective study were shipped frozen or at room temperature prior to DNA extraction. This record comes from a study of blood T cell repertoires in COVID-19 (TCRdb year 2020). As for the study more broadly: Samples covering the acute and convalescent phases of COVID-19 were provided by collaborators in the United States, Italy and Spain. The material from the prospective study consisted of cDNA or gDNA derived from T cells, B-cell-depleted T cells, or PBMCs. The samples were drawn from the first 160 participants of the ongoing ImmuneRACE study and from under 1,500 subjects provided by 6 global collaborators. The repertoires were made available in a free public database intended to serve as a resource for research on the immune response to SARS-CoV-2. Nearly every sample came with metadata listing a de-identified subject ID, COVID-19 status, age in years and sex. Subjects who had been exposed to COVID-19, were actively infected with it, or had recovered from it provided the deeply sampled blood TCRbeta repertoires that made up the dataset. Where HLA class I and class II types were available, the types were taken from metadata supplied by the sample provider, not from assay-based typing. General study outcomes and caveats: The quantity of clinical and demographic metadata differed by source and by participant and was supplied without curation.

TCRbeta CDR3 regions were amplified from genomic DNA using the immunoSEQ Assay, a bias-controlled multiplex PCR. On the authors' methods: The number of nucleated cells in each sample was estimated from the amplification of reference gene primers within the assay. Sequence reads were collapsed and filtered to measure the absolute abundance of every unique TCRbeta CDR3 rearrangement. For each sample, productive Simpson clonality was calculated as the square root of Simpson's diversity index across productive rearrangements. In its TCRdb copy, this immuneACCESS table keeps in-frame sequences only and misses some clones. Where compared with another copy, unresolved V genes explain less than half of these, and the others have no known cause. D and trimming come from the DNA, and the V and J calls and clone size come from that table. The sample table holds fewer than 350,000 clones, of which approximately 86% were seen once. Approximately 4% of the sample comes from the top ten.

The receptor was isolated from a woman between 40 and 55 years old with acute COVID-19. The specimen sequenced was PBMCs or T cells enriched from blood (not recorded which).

DNA sequence: TGTGCCAGCAGTTACCAGGGGTTTCCAGATACGCAGTATTTT. It specifies CASSYQGFPDTQYF. This sequence uses TRBV6-2 or TRBV6-3 and TRBJ2-3; a tentative D match to TRBD1 spans 6 bases. From the germline V gene, CDR1 is MNHEY and CDR2 is SVGEGT. CDR3 length: 14 amino acids, cysteine to phenylalanine. Left in the record is the CDR3 DNA by itself, 42 bases read in frame from the first base. V drops 2 bases and J drops 4 bases, leaving 10 bases in between.